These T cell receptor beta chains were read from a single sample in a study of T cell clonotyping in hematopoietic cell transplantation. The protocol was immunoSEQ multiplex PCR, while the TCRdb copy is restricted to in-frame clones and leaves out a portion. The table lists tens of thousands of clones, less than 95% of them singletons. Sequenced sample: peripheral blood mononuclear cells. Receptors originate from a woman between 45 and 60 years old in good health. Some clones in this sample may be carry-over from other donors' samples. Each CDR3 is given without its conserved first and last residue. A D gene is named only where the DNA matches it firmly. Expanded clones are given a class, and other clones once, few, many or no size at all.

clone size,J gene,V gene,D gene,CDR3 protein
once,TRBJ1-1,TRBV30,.,AWTRGGTEAF
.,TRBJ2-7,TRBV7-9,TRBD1,ASSLQGAGEQY
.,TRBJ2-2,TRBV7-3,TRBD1,ASSLTGRGELF
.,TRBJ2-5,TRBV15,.,ATKKGLVGETQY
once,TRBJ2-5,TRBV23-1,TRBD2,ASIIRVAGAQETQY
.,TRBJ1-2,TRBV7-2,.,ASSLDGRNYGYT
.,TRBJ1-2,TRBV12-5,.,ASGLERMINYGYT
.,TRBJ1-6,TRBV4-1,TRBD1,ASSRGQGNSPLH
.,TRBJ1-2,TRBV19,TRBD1,ASSIKDRAAYGYT
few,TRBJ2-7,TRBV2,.,ASTLGGNYEQY
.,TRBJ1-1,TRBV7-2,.,ASSFGLNTEAF
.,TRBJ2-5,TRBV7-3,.,ASSLGGSSQETQY